A selection of T cell receptor beta chains follows, all from one sample in a study of blood T cell repertoires in COVID-19. Only in-frame clones appear in the TCRdb table, and some are missing; sequencing was by immunoSEQ multiplex PCR. The sample consists of 250,000 or so clones, about 80% of them appearing once. The sample comprised PBMCs or T cells enriched from blood (not recorded which). All receptors derive from a man aged 50-59 years who had recovered from COVID-19. The CDR3 runs from the conserved cysteine through the conserved F or W. The D gene is left open where the match is weak. Expanded clones are given a class, and other clones once, few, many or no size at all.

clone size | J gene | V gene | D gene | CDR3 protein | CDR3 DNA
. | TRBJ1-3 | TRBV9 | . | CASSVVAGNTIYF | TGTGCCAGCAGCGTAGTGGCCGGAAACACCATATATTTT
. | TRBJ1-1 | TRBV29-1 | . | CSVEGGPGQTEAFF | TGCAGCGTTGAAGGGGGGCCGGGTCAAACTGAAGCTTTCTTT
few | TRBJ1-3 | TRBV4-1 | . | CASSQDFLRDSGNTIYF | TGCGCCAGCAGCCAAGATTTTCTCCGGGATTCTGGAAACACCATATATTTT
. | TRBJ1-1 | TRBV18 | . | CASSPRQANTEAFF | TGTGCCAGCTCACCCAGACAGGCGAACACTGAAGCTTTCTTT
. | TRBJ2-7 | TRBV30 | TRBD1 | CAWGGTGSYEQYF | TGTGCCTGGGGAGGGACAGGATCCTACGAGCAGTACTTC
. | TRBJ2-3 | TRBV7-3 | . | CASSSQGSTDTQYF | TGTGCCAGCAGCTCTCAGGGTAGCACAGATACGCAGTATTTT
. | TRBJ1-2 | TRBV11-2 | TRBD1 | CASSLVGQGKHGYTF | TGTGCCAGCAGCTTAGTGGGACAGGGAAAGCATGGCTACACCTTC
. | TRBJ2-1 | TRBV7-2 | . | CASSLVPSVNEQFF | TGTGCCAGCAGCTTAGTCCCGTCGGTGAATGAGCAGTTCTTC
. | TRBJ2-1 | TRBV6-5 | TRBD1 | CASQEQGGSGEQFF | TGTGCCAGCCAAGAACAGGGGGGTTCAGGTGAGCAGTTCTTC
. | TRBJ2-7 | TRBV28 | . | CASSPYQGDSYEQYF | TGTGCCAGCAGTCCCTACCAGGGCGACTCCTACGAGCAGTACTTC
. | TRBJ2-7 | TRBV28 | TRBD1 | CASSFQLGGSGEQYF | TGTGCCAGCAGTTTTCAGTTAGGGGGCTCGGGGGAGCAGTACTTC
. | TRBJ2-7 | TRBV19 | TRBD2 | CASSMRLAGPYEQYF | TGTGCCAGTAGTATGAGACTAGCGGGACCCTACGAGCAGTACTTC
. | TRBJ1-3 | TRBV10-2 | . | CASTERQFGNTIYF | TGCGCCAGCACAGAAAGACAGTTCGGAAACACCATATATTTT
. | TRBJ2-2 | TRBV29-1 | . | CSVPTQQVGELFF | TGCAGCGTTCCCACACAACAGGTCGGGGAGCTGTTTTTT
. | TRBJ2-5 | TRBV28 | TRBD2 | CASSLGGASGSQTQYF | TGTGCCAGCAGTTTAGGGGGGGCTAGCGGGAGTCAGACCCAGTACTTC
. | TRBJ2-5 | TRBV5-1 | . | CASSLGTLQETQYF | TGCGCCAGCAGCCTAGGGACTCTGCAAGAGACCCAGTACTTC
few | TRBJ1-2 | TRBV2 | TRBD1 | CAVMVGQGAPSYGYTF | TGTGCCGTCATGGTAGGACAGGGGGCGCCGAGCTATGGCTACACCTTC
. | TRBJ2-3 | TRBV29-1 | TRBD2 | CSVEDRGGTDTQYF | TGCAGCGTTGAAGATCGGGGGGGCACAGATACGCAGTATTTT
. | TRBJ1-5 | TRBV18 | TRBD1 | CASSPGQAGQPQHF | TGTGCCAGCTCACCGGGACAGGCAGGACAGCCCCAGCATTTT
. | TRBJ2-2 | TRBV5-1 | TRBD2 | CASSQSAGGPPSNTGELFF | TGCGCCAGCAGCCAGTCAGCGGGAGGGCCCCCATCGAACACCGGGGAGCTGTTTTTT
. | TRBJ2-2 | TRBV20-1 | . | CSASGATENTGELFF | TGCAGTGCTAGTGGCGCAACTGAGAACACCGGGGAGCTGTTTTTT
. | TRBJ1-1 | TRBV18 | . | CASSPPNRAAEAFF | TGTGCCAGCTCACCACCGAACAGGGCGGCTGAAGCTTTCTTT
. | TRBJ2-1 | TRBV5-1 | . | CASSLDGRGYNEQFF | TGCGCCAGCAGCTTGGATGGGCGGGGCTACAATGAGCAGTTCTTC
. | TRBJ2-4 | TRBV29-1 | TRBD2 | CSVVLAGGGAKNIQYF | TGCAGCGTTGTACTAGCGGGAGGAGGGGCCAAAAACATTCAGTACTTC
. | TRBJ2-7 | TRBV21-1 | . | CASRPNPGPQEGHIGYEQYF | TGTGCCAGCAGACCTAATCCGGGCCCCCAGGAGGGGCATATAGGCTACGAGCAGTACTTC
. | TRBJ1-1 | TRBV5-1 | . | CASSLAAGVAFF | TGCGCCAGCAGCTTGGCTGCAGGGGTAGCTTTCTTT
. | TRBJ2-5 | TRBV7-9 | . | CASSPRVWEVRETQYF | TGTGCCAGCAGCCCCCGAGTCTGGGAGGTGAGGGAGACCCAGTACTTC
few | TRBJ1-6 | TRBV2 | TRBD1 | CASNQNDRGLDSPLHF | TGTGCCAGCAACCAAAACGACAGGGGACTGGATTCACCCCTCCACTTT
. | TRBJ1-3 | TRBV21-1 | . | CASSKSFSSKRVSGNTIYF | TGTGCCAGCAGCAAATCATTCTCGTCCAAAAGAGTCTCTGGAAACACCATATATTTT
. | TRBJ2-7 | TRBV11-3 | TRBD1 | CASSPGQGVTYEQYF | TGTGCCAGCAGCCCGGGACAGGGGGTCACCTACGAGCAGTACTTC
. | TRBJ1-1 | TRBV18 | . | CASSPQQGNLAFF | TGTGCCAGCTCACCACAACAGGGCAATTTGGCTTTCTTT
. | TRBJ1-1 | TRBV6-5 | . | CASSSGTRTEAFF | TGTGCCAGCAGCTCCGGGACACGAACTGAAGCTTTCTTT
once | TRBJ1-2 | TRBV5-8 | . | CASSSNRGYTF | TGTGCCAGCAGCTCAAACAGGGGCTACACCTTC
. | TRBJ2-7 | TRBV29-1 | . | CSVQQQTDEQYF | TGCAGCGTCCAACAACAGACGGACGAGCAGTACTTC
. | TRBJ2-7 | TRBV3-1/TRBV3-2 | . | CASSQPDRGTYEQYF | TGTGCCAGCAGCCAACCGGACAGAGGGACCTACGAGCAGTACTTC
. | TRBJ2-3 | TRBV19 | . | CASHPLRGAGTDTQYF | TGTGCCAGTCACCCTCTCCGGGGGGCGGGCACAGATACGCAGTATTTT
. | TRBJ2-1 | TRBV2 | TRBD2 | CASSSFSGAGAYNEQFF | TGTGCCAGCAGTTCTTTCTCGGGAGCGGGGGCTTACAATGAGCAGTTCTTC
. | TRBJ2-7 | TRBV7-2 | . | CASSSAVQYGEQYF | TGTGCCAGCAGCTCGGCGGTCCAATACGGCGAGCAGTACTTC
once | TRBJ1-6 | TRBV11-1 | TRBD1 | CASSPQTGLHSPLHF | TGTGCCAGCAGCCCGCAGACAGGGTTGCATTCACCCCTCCACTTT
. | TRBJ1-3 | TRBV6-6 | . | CASSYHSSGNTIYF | TGTGCCAGCAGTTACCACAGCTCTGGAAACACCATATATTTT
few | TRBJ2-1 | TRBV10-3 | . | CATSAVDEQFF | TGTGCCACCTCGGCGGTGGATGAGCAGTTCTTC
. | TRBJ1-1 | TRBV19 | . | CASSQGTLAEAFF | TGTGCCAGTAGCCAGGGCACGCTCGCTGAAGCTTTCTTT
. | TRBJ1-1 | TRBV2 | . | CASSGGRGRNTEAFF | TGTGCCAGCAGTGGCGGGAGGGGGAGAAACACTGAAGCTTTCTTT
. | TRBJ2-7 | TRBV6-5 | . | CASRPGNGEQYF | TGTGCCAGCAGGCCGGGAAACGGCGAGCAGTACTTC
. | TRBJ2-2 | TRBV5-1 | . | CASSSGHTDTGELFF | TGCGCCAGCAGCTCGGGACACACTGACACCGGGGAGCTGTTTTTT
. | TRBJ1-1 | TRBV10-3 | . | CAISERDLNTEAFF | TGTGCCATCAGTGAGAGGGACTTGAACACTGAAGCTTTCTTT
. | TRBJ2-7 | TRBV19 | TRBD1 | CASSPIRDSSYEQYF | TGTGCCAGTAGTCCGATCCGGGACAGTTCCTACGAGCAGTACTTC
. | TRBJ2-7 | TRBV5-6 | . | CASSRVGAGYEQYF | TGTGCCAGCAGCCGAGTGGGGGCAGGCTACGAGCAGTACTTC
. | TRBJ2-1 | TRBV7-3 | TRBD2 | CASSKREGHNEQFF | TGTGCCAGCAGCAAGCGGGAGGGCCACAATGAGCAGTTCTTC
. | TRBJ1-1 | TRBV11-2 | . | CASSLDRDYVMNTEAFF | TGTGCCAGCAGCTTAGACAGGGATTACGTTATGAACACTGAAGCTTTCTTT
. | TRBJ2-7 | TRBV16 | . | CASSQSGVGGYEQYF | TGTGCCAGCAGCCAATCTGGGGTCGGGGGTTACGAGCAGTACTTC
. | TRBJ2-1 | TRBV14 | . | CASSPIGGRMQGYNEQFF | TGTGCCAGCAGTCCCATAGGGGGACGCATGCAGGGATACAATGAGCAGTTCTTC
. | TRBJ1-6 | TRBV7-9 | . | CASSPRNSPLHF | TGTGCCAGCAGCCCTCGGAATTCACCCCTCCACTTT